This paragraph covers one T cell receptor beta chain sequence. As yet, its antigen is unknown. Measured with immunoSEQ multiplex PCR; TCRdb has only the in-frame clones, and not every one. The data hold about 59,000 clones, with over 85% observed a single time. No patient escaped relapse after autologous stem cell transplantation, and brentuximab vedotin exposure varied. These data come from a study of PD-1 blockade in classical Hodgkin lymphoma. General study findings and limits: A reduction in baseline TCR diversity was reportedly seen in newly diagnosed patients relative to healthy donors. Baseline diversity was lower in partial responders and progressors than complete responders.

This clonotype originated in a human donor with classical Hodgkin lymphoma. This specimen was peripheral blood mononuclear cells (PBMCs), taken at baseline.

The CDR3 is CASSVAGTSLQSYNEQFF. CDR3 in DNA: TGTGCCAGCAGCGTAGCTGGGACTAGCCTTCAGTCTTACAATGAGCAGTTCTTC. The V and J genes are TRBV9 and TRBJ2-1; 9 bases are shared with TRBD2. The ends lost 0 bases at V and 4 bases at J; junction bases unmatched: 11. Germline-derived CDR1 and CDR2 are SGDLS and YYNGEE. CDR3 length: 18 amino acids.